The rows below give T cell receptor beta chains drawn from one sample of a study of T-cell reconstitution after alpha-beta-depleted transplantation in children. MiXCR, run by TCRdb on the PCR reads, gives a single entry per CDR3 protein. The sample carries around 800,000 distinct CDR3 sequences, less than 20% recorded once. The sample in question was PBMCs, mostly from graft donor cells, obtained 360 days after TCRalphabeta/CD19-depleted stem cell transplant. All receptors come from a male patient younger than 18 who had a stem cell transplant for acute lymphoblastic leukemia, so the T cells may come from the graft donor. The CDR3 runs from the conserved cysteine through the conserved F or W. Fields, in order: V gene, D gene, J gene, clone size, CDR3 DNA, CDR3 protein. A D gene is named only where the DNA matches it firmly. Where a row states a size, it is once, few, many or the class of an expanded clone; other rows omit it.

>TRBV11-1|TRBD2|TRBJ2-1|.
TGTGCCAGCAGCTTAGAGGGTTTAGCGGGGAATTTCTACAATGAGCAGTTCTTC
CASSLEGLAGNFYNEQFF
>TRBV29-1|.|TRBJ2-6|few
TGCAGCGTTGAAGGACTGGACGTGGCTGGGGCCAACGTCCTGACTTTC
CSVEGLDVAGANVLTF
>TRBV7-6|.|TRBJ2-1|once
TGTGCCAGCAGCGACGGGGGCTACAATGAGCAGTTCTTC
CASSDGGYNEQFF
>TRBV29-1|TRBD2|TRBJ2-7|.
TGCAGCTACTGGGACTACCTCTCCTACGAGCAGTACTTC
CSYWDYLSYEQYF
>TRBV11-1|TRBD2|TRBJ2-3|.
TGTGCCAGCAGCCCGGGACTAGCGGGGCCAATTGCAGATACGCAGTATTTT
CASSPGLAGPIADTQYF
>TRBV7-3|TRBD1|TRBJ2-5|.
TGTGCCAGCAGCTTAAGAAGGACAGGGGGCCAAAGTGAGACCCAGTACTTC
CASSLRRTGGQSETQYF
>TRBV5-1|.|TRBJ2-1|few
TGCGCCAGCAGCTTGGCCCCTAGCAGGAGCTCCTACAATGAGCAGTTCTTC
CASSLAPSRSSYNEQFF
>TRBV6-1|.|TRBJ2-1|many
TGTGCCAGCAGACCATCGGGATCGGGCGACAATGAGCAGTTCTTC
CASRPSGSGDNEQFF
>TRBV5-1|TRBD2|TRBJ2-5|few
TGCGCCAGCAGGCCGGGACTAGGCCGAGAGACCCAGTACTTC
CASRPGLGRETQYF
>TRBV6-5|TRBD1|TRBJ1-5|.
TGTGCCAGCAGTTATAGGGCAGGGGGGAATCAGCCCCAGCATTTT
CASSYRAGGNQPQHF
>TRBV5-1|TRBD2|TRBJ2-2|.
TGCGCCAGCCGGCAGCGGGAGGCCCATCGGGAGCTGTTTTTT
CASRQREAHRELFF
>TRBV20-1|.|TRBJ1-1|.
TGCAGTGCTAGTCGTGGGGCTAGGGCCATTGAAGCTTTCTTT
CSASRGARAIEAFF
>TRBV9|.|TRBJ2-5|many
TGTGCCAGCAGCGTTGAGGGGCGTACAGCAGAGACCCAGTACTTC
CASSVEGRTAETQYF
>TRBV18|TRBD2|TRBJ2-1|.
TGTGCCAGCTCGGTTCTAGCGGAAGCCTACAATGAGCAGTTCTTC
CASSVLAEAYNEQFF
>TRBV7-3|.|TRBJ2-2|.
TGTGCCAGCAGCCAGGATGGGTTTTACATCACCGGGGAGCTGTTTTTT
CASSQDGFYITGELFF
>TRBV4-1|TRBD1|TRBJ2-7|few
TGCGCCAGCAGCGCCCCAGGGGGCGCTGGGTACGAGCAGTACTTC
CASSAPGGAGYEQYF
>TRBV29-1|TRBD2|TRBJ2-7|many
TGCAGCGTTGAACAGCGGGAGTCCGAGCAGTACTTC
CSVEQRESEQYF
>TRBV5-1|.|TRBJ2-7|.
TGCGCCAGCACAGGGCTAAGCTACGAGCAGTACTTC
CASTGLSYEQYF
>TRBV12-3/TRBV12-4|TRBD2|TRBJ2-7|few
TGTGCCAGCAGTCCTGAAGCGGGAGAGCCCCACGAGCAGTACTTC
CASSPEAGEPHEQYF
>TRBV4-2|.|TRBJ2-1|few
TGTGCCAGCAGCCAAGACCTCAGCTATGAGCAGTTCTTC
CASSQDLSYEQFF
>TRBV5-1|.|TRBJ2-3|few
TGCGCCAGCAGTCCCAGTACAGGGAAAGATACGCAGTATTTT
CASSPSTGKDTQYF
>TRBV3-1|.|TRBJ2-5|many
TGTGCCAGCAGCCAATCTCGGGCGGTCTCGACCCAGTACTTC
CASSQSRAVSTQYF
>TRBV20-1|TRBD1|TRBJ1-2|.
TGCAGTGCTGGCAGGGGGTCGGGCTATGGCTACACCTTC
CSAGRGSGYGYTF
>TRBV20-1|.|TRBJ1-1|few
TGCAGTGCGAGACCGCCAAACACTGAAGCTTTCTTT
CSARPPNTEAFF
>TRBV5-1|.|TRBJ2-1|.
TGCGCCAGCAGCTCCGGGACCCTAGTAAGGAGCGAGCAGTTCTTC
CASSSGTLVRSEQFF
>TRBV6-5|.|TRBJ1-5|.
TGTGCCAGCAGTTCCCCCGGGGGGAGCAATCAGCCCCAGCATTTT
CASSSPGGSNQPQHF
>TRBV20-1|TRBD1|TRBJ2-3|few
TGCAGTGCTAGAGTACGGGGACAGGGGCTACATTTT
CSARVRGQGLHF
>TRBV12-3/TRBV12-4|.|TRBJ1-2|few
TGTGCCAGCACCTCCCGGATCGGAGGCTACACCTTC
CASTSRIGGYTF
>TRBV20-1|.|TRBJ1-5|.
TGCAGTGCTAGAGATCTACAGGGACATCAGCCCCAGCATTTT
CSARDLQGHQPQHF
>TRBV7-3|.|TRBJ2-7|few
TGTGCCAGCAGCTCTGTTCCGGGACACATCTACGAGCAGTACTTC
CASSSVPGHIYEQYF
>TRBV11-3|.|TRBJ2-2|few
TGTGCCAGCTCCGATAGCGGAACCGGGGAGCTGTTTTTT
CASSDSGTGELFF
>TRBV5-1|.|TRBJ2-3|.
TGCGCCAGCAGCTTCCCCCACATGTCTAGCACAGATACGCAGTATTTT
CASSFPHMSSTDTQYF
>TRBV29-1|.|TRBJ2-5|few
TGCAGCGTTGAGGTCGGGGGACAAGAGACCCAGTACTTC
CSVEVGGQETQYF
>TRBV5-1|.|TRBJ2-7|few
TGCGCCAGCAGCTTGGCAGACTACCGTTCGGAGCAGTACTTC
CASSLADYRSEQYF
>TRBV3-1|.|TRBJ2-7|.
TGTGCCAGCAGCCGCCCAGGAGTATGGTACGAGCAGTACTTC
CASSRPGVWYEQYF
>TRBV10-3|.|TRBJ2-3|few
TGTGCCATCCGCCTCGGAACGGGGTCAGATACGCAGTATTTT
CAIRLGTGSDTQYF
>TRBV6-5|.|TRBJ2-5|many
TGTGCCAGCAGTCCTGGACTAACCACGGGGGAGACCCAGTACTTC
CASSPGLTTGETQYF
>TRBV7-9|.|TRBJ2-5|few
TGTGCCAGCAGCTTAAATCTAGCCCTTGCAGGAGAGACCCAGTACTTC
CASSLNLALAGETQYF
>TRBV12-3/TRBV12-4|TRBD2|TRBJ2-7|.
TGTGCCAGCACTCTAGCGGGACCAACCTACGAGCAGTACTTC
CASTLAGPTYEQYF
>TRBV6-1|.|TRBJ2-5|many
TGTGCCAGCAGAGACGGGGGTTTGGGGGAGACCCAGTACTTC
CASRDGGLGETQYF
>TRBV6-4|TRBD1|TRBJ1-4|.
TGTGCCAGCAGTGCCTTACGCTTACGCCCCGGGACAGGGGGTGAAAAACTGTTTTTT
CASSALRLRPGTGGEKLFF
>TRBV7-2|TRBD2|TRBJ2-5|many
TGTGCCAGCAGCTTAGGAGCGGGAGAAGAGACCCAGTACTTC
CASSLGAGEETQYF